The clone carrying this TCR beta chain was detected only a few times. The method was immunoSEQ multiplex PCR; TCRdb's version includes in-frame clones alone and lacks a portion of them. This sample has 210,000 or so clones, with approximately 83% found just once. Participants classified as exposed had met a COVID-19 case within 2 weeks before study entry. The source of the sample is a study of blood T cell repertoires in COVID-19. Germline lookup yields CDR1 SGHRS and CDR2 YFSETQ. V was shortened by 1 base and J by 3 bases, with 13 bases between the two germline ends. This CDR3 is 16 amino acids long.

The sequenced sample consisted of PBMCs or T cells enriched from blood (not recorded which). The chain has TRBV5-1 and TRBJ2-2; the D gene is possibly TRBD1 (6 bases). The clonotype was recovered from a woman between 45 and 65 years old who had been exposed to COVID-19. CDR3 in DNA: TGCGCCAGCAGCTTGTCACAGGGATGGGACACCGGGGAGCTGTTTTTT. It is translated as CASSLSQGWDTGELFF.